The T cell receptor beta chain under discussion was sequenced for a study of beta chain features in type 1 diabetes. General study findings and limits: For patients and controls alike, PCR might favor shorter templates to the same degree. Moderately but significantly shorter TCRB CDR3s were found in Type 1 diabetes patients in all four CD4+ subsets.

In this sample, this clone turned up a few times. Its antigen is unidentified. What was sequenced were expressed TCRB transcripts, since all of the isolated RNA had been reverse transcribed. Assay used: immunoSEQ multiplex PCR; TCRdb lists only in-frame clones, some missing. This sample has 200,000 to 250,000 clones; 11% to 15% occur once, and the top ten carry 0.015% to 0.02%. A single heparinised blood sample, averaging roughly 0.11 L, was obtained per donor. Stem cell-like memory, regulatory, central memory and naive CD4+ cells were sorted via CD45RO/CCR7/CD25/CD127/CD95/CD27. Material for sequencing was naive CD4+ T cells from blood. The source of this sequence is a man under 40 with type 1 diabetes.

CDR3 in DNA: TGTGCCAGCAGTTTGCCCCACCAGGGCTCCGAGCAGTACTTC. This translates into CASSLPHQGSEQYF. V usage is TRBV6-6 and J usage is TRBJ2-7; possibly TRBD1 for D (5 bases). CDR3 length: 14 amino acids. The germline gives CDR1 MNHNY, CDR2 SVGAGI (reference sequence). Between the trimmed V and J ends, which lost 4 bases and 6 bases, there was a span of 16 bases.